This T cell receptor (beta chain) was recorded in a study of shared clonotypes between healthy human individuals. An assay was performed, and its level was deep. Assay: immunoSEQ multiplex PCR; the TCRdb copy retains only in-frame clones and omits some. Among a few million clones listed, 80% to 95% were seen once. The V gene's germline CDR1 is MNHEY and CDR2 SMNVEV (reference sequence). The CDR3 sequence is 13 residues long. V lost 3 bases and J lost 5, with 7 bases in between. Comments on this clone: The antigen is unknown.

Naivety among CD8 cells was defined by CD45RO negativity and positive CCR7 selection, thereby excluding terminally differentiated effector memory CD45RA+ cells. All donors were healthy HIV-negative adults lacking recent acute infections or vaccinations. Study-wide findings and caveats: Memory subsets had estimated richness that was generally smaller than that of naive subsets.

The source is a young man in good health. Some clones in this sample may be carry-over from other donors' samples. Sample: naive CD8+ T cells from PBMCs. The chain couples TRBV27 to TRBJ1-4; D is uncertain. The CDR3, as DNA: TGTGCCAGCAGTTTGGCGCGGAATGAAAAACTGTTTTTT. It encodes CASSLARNEKLFF.